These 26 T cell receptor beta chains originate from one sample sequenced in a study of blood T cell repertoires in COVID-19. Generated by immunoSEQ multiplex PCR, the TCRdb table keeps only in-frame clones and is missing some. The profile shows tens of thousands of clones, roughly 85% of them singletons. The sample was peripheral blood. The receptors originated from a human donor in a cohort sampled during active COVID-19.

The chain combines TRBV29-1 with TRBJ2-1; no firm D call. V was clipped by 6 bases and J by 9 bases, with 9 bases between them. CDR3 length: 10 amino acids. Germline loops: CDR1 SQVTM, CDR2 ANQGSEA. CDR3 DNA sequence: TGCAGCGTGAGCGTGGTTGAGCAGTTCTTC. Translation gives CSVSVVEQFF.

The chain has TRBV19 and TRBJ1-3; weak D call: TRBD1 (6 bases). V lost 5 bases, J lost 4 bases, and 15 bases lay in between. The CDR3 runs 15 residues. Germline lookup yields CDR1 LNHDA and CDR2 SQIVND (reference sequence). CDR3 bases: TGTGCCAGTAGTGCCCGGACAGTCGGAGGAAACACCATATATTTT. This encodes CASSARTVGGNTIYF.

This chain joins TRBV6-6 and TRBJ2-7; 8 bases line up with TRBD1. Germline loops: CDR1 MNHNY, CDR2 SVGAGI (reference sequence). V shed 2 bases and J 6 bases; nucleotides not matched to a gene: 3. CDR3 length: 13 amino acids. The CDR3 bases are TGTGCCAGCAGTTACCGACAGGGGTTCGAGCAGTACTTC. Amino acid sequence: CASSYRQGFEQYF.

V is TRBV7-9 and J is TRBJ2-7; 9 positions match TRBD2. Germline CDR1 SEHNR, CDR2 FQNEAQ (reference sequence). The CDR3 has 16 amino acids. Losses at the gene ends were 4 bases for V and 2 bases for J; bases not matched to a gene: 9. CDR3 in amino acids: CASSSFLAGGTYEQYF. The CDR3 bases are TGTGCCAGCAGCTCCTTTTTGGCGGGAGGGACCTACGAGCAGTACTTC.

This clone was seen a single time. This sequence joins TRBV12-3 or TRBV12-4 and TRBJ1-1; 7 bases match TRBD1. The V gene end was trimmed by 6 bases and the J gene end by 5 bases; junction bases not matched to a gene: 6. The length of the CDR3 is 13 residues. CDR3 nucleotides: TGTGCCAGCAGCCTACAGGGACAGACTGAAGCTTTCTTT. Amino acid sequence: CASSLQGQTEAFF.

The rearrangement joins TRBV18 to TRBJ2-7; possible D gene TRBD1, 5 bases. The V and J ends lost 4 bases and 2 bases respectively, with 12 bases between them. The CDR3 covers 14 residues. From germline, CDR1 is KGHSH and CDR2 LQKENI. The CDR3 reads CASSLGAQAYEQYF. The CDR3 DNA reads TGTGCCAGCTCACTTGGGGCACAGGCCTACGAGCAGTACTTC. The variable domain in full, with the rest retrieved from reference TRBV18 and TRBJ2-7, is NAGVMQNPRHLVRRRGQEARLRCSPMKGHSHVYWYRQLPEEGLKFMVYLQKENIIDESGMPKERFSAEFPKEGPSILRIQQVVRGDSAAYFCASSLGAQAYEQYFGPGTRLTVT.

V and J are TRBV2 and TRBJ2-5, with 11 bases lining up with TRBD2. This CDR3 is 14 amino acids long. The junction had 2 bases not matched to a gene; V was cut back by 4 bases and J by 4 bases. CDR1 is SNHLY and CDR2 is FYNNEI in the germline V gene. DNA for the CDR3: TGTGCCAGCAGTGCACTAGCGGGAGTAGAGACCCAGTACTTC. This translates into CASSALAGVETQYF. Full variable domain (outside the CDR3, taken from reference TRBV2 and TRBJ2-5): EPEVTQTPSHQVTQMGQEVILRCVPISNHLYFYWYRQILGQKVEFLVSFYNNEISEKSEIFDDQFSVERPDGSNFTLKIRSTKLEDSAMYFCASSALAGVETQYFGPGTRLLVL.

V gene TRBV4-1 combines with J gene TRBJ2-5; TRBD1 aligns across 7 bases. From germline, CDR1 is MGHRA and CDR2 YSYEKL. V lost 6 bases to trimming and J lost 3 bases; unmatched junction nucleotides: 10. CDR3 length: 15 residues. The CDR3 bases are TGCGCCAGCAGTCCTACCCAGACAGGGAAAGAGACCCAGTACTTC. Residues: CASSPTQTGKETQYF.

The chain joins TRBV7-9 to TRBJ1-1, with TRBD1 matching over 8 bases. Germline CDR1 reads SEHNR; CDR2 reads FQNEAQ (reference sequence). CDR3 length equals 14 residues. V gave up 6 bases and J gave up 4 bases; unmatched junction bases: 7. CDR3 loop: CASSQTGETTEAFF. DNA of the CDR3: TGTGCCAGCAGTCAGACAGGGGAAACCACTGAAGCTTTCTTT.

The gene calls are TRBV18 and TRBJ2-5; D is perhaps TRBD1 (6 bases). The CDR3 loop spans 14 amino acids. V was pared by 3 bases and J by 0 bases, with 8 bases between. Germline V gene data show CDR1 as KGHSH and CDR2 as LQKENI. The DNA of the CDR3 is TGTGCCAGCTCACCGGACAGAAACCAAGAGACCCAGTACTTC. Residues: CASSPDRNQETQYF.

This chain uses TRBV10-2 with TRBJ2-1; the match to TRBD1 covers 10 bases. The V gene's germline CDR1 is WSHSY and CDR2 SAAADI. The J segment lost 8 bases and the V segment lost 6 bases, leaving 7 bases of the junction unmatched. This CDR3 is 14 amino acids long. The CDR3 nucleotides read TGCGCCAGCAGCGTGACAGGGGGCGTCTATGAGCAGTTCTTC. This gives the protein CASSVTGGVYEQFF.

The J gene is TRBJ2-2, the V gene TRBV5-1, with 10 bases fitting TRBD1. CDR1 SGHRS and CDR2 YFSETQ come from the germline V gene. J was trimmed by 7 bases and V by 2 bases; bases with no gene match: 11. The CDR3 loop spans 17 amino acids. The CDR3: CASSLKTGTGEGGELFF. The CDR3 region has the DNA TGCGCCAGCAGCTTAAAAACCGGGACAGGGGAGGGCGGGGAGCTGTTTTTT.

The chain employs TRBV7-3 and TRBJ1-4, with 8 bases lining up with TRBD1. The V segment lost 4 bases and the J segment 5 bases; nucleotides outside the gene matches: 12. The CDR3 is made up of 17 amino acids. Per the germline V gene, CDR1 is SGHTA and CDR2 is FQGTGA. In nucleotides, the CDR3 is TGTGCCAGCAGCTCAGACAGGGGAGTGGGGCTAAATGAAAAACTGTTTTTT. It codes for CASSSDRGVGLNEKLFF.

The rearrangement joins TRBV3-1 (or the pseudogene TRBV3-2) to TRBJ2-7; 11 bases are shared with TRBD2. V lost 4 bases to trimming and J lost 4 bases; unmatched junction nucleotides: 3. There are 14 residues in the CDR3. CDR1 is LGHDT, CDR2 YNNKEL, per germline (reference sequence). The CDR3 bases are TGTGCCAGCAGCCGTAGCGGGAGGGTGTACGAGCAGTACTTC. Its protein product is CASSRSGRVYEQYF.

The chain recombines TRBV5-4 with TRBJ1-1; D is undetermined. Germline V gives CDR1 SGHNT, CDR2 YYREEE (reference sequence). The CDR3 is made up of 14 amino acids. The V and J ends lost 1 base and 3 bases respectively, with 10 bases between them. The CDR3 is CASSLQSVYTEAFF. CDR3 nucleotide sequence: TGTGCCAGCAGCTTGCAGTCAGTTTACACTGAAGCTTTCTTT.

The table lists this clone with a few counts. This chain links TRBV11-2 with TRBJ2-4; possible D gene TRBD1, 5 bases. This CDR3 has 17 residues. Germline V lookup: CDR1 SGHAT, CDR2 FQNNGV. Trimming pared 5 bases from V and 2 bases from J, leaving 19 bases between. The CDR3 loop reads CASSQEKGIVSKNIQYF. The CDR3 bases are TGTGCCAGCAGCCAAGAGAAGGGGATCGTATCCAAAAACATTCAGTACTTC.

The rearrangement uses TRBV29-1 and TRBJ2-5, with 10 bases lining up with TRBD1. The V segment lost 6 bases and the J segment 3 bases; nucleotides outside the gene matches: 4. The CDR3 has 13 residues. Germline-derived CDR1 and CDR2 are SQVTM and ANQGSEA. In DNA, the CDR3 is TGCAGCGTCCTGGACAGGGGGGAAGAGACCCAGTACTTC. It translates to CSVLDRGEETQYF.

This chain uses TRBV7-9 with TRBJ1-5; D gene unclear. CDR1 is SEHNR and CDR2 is FQNEAQ in the germline V gene (reference sequence). The CDR3 loop spans 13 amino acids. Trimming shortened V by 2 bases and J by 2 bases, and 4 bases separated the two germline ends. CDR3 sequence reads: CASSLTGNQPQHF. For the CDR3, the DNA is TGTGCCAGCAGCTTAACGGGCAATCAGCCCCAGCATTTT.

The V call is TRBV28, the J call TRBJ1-1; D is uncertain. The CDR3 extends over 12 amino acids. Germline lookup yields CDR1 MDHEN and CDR2 SYDVKM. V gave up 6 bases and J gave up 0 bases, with 5 bases separating them. CDR3 in amino acids: CASRSVNTEAFF. The CDR3 DNA reads TGTGCCAGCAGGTCAGTGAACACTGAAGCTTTCTTT.

This chain connects TRBV28 to TRBJ1-5; D is possibly TRBD1 (6 bases). V was clipped by 5 bases and J by 7 bases, with 15 bases between them. The CDR3 has 14 amino acids. Germline CDR1 MDHEN, CDR2 SYDVKM. The CDR3 region is CASSQGNPGQPQHF. For the CDR3, the DNA is TGTGCCAGCAGTCAGGGGAATCCGGGACAGCCCCAGCATTTT.

The gene calls are TRBV28 and TRBJ1-2; possible D gene TRBD1, 6 bases. V dropped 4 bases and J dropped 2 bases, with 11 bases sitting between them. The germline gives CDR1 MDHEN, CDR2 SYDVKM. The CDR3 is 14 amino acids. CDR3 bases: TGTGCCAGCAGTTCCACAGGGACAAACTATGGCTACACCTTC. It yields the protein CASSSTGTNYGYTF.

V usage is TRBV3-1 (or the pseudogene TRBV3-2) and J usage is TRBJ1-6, with 8 nucleotides matching TRBD1. The germline CDR1 and CDR2 sequences are LGHDT and YNNKEL (reference sequence). There are 17 residues in the CDR3. Losses at the gene ends were 0 bases for V and 9 bases for J; bases not matched to a gene: 10. CDR3 in amino acids: CASSQEGRGRRGSPLHF. CDR3 bases: TGTGCCAGCAGCCAAGAGGGCAGGGGGCGAAGAGGTTCACCCCTCCACTTT.

There are a few counts of this clone. The V gene is TRBV30, the J gene TRBJ2-3; the match to TRBD2 covers 7 bases. V was clipped by 2 bases and J by 1 base; unmatched bases: 6. Germline V gene lookup returns CDR1 GTSNPN and CDR2 SVGIG (reference sequence). This CDR3 is 15 amino acids long. In DNA form, the CDR3 reads TGTGCCTGGAGTCCAACTAGCGTTCGCACAGATACGCAGTATTTT. Its translation is CAWSPTSVRTDTQYF.

This clone has a handful of counts. V and J are TRBV18 and TRBJ2-1, with D perhaps TRBD2 (7 bases). This CDR3 has 17 residues. The V end lost 6 bases, the J end lost 6 bases, and 24 bases lay between the germline ends. Germline CDR1 reads KGHSH; CDR2 reads LQKENI. CDR3 loop: CASSSTFAGASVNEQFF. In DNA form, the CDR3 reads TGTGCCAGCTCGTCAACGTTTGCGGGGGCCTCCGTCAATGAGCAGTTCTTC.

This clone has just a few counts. The chain couples TRBV7-3 to TRBJ1-1, with TRBD1 as a possible D gene (5 bases). This CDR3 contains 15 residues. With 0 bases removed from V and 1 base from J, the gap between germline ends came to 9 bases. Germline V gene sequence: CDR1 SGHTA, CDR2 FQGTGA. The DNA of the CDR3 is TGTGCCAGCAGCTTAACGCGGGACCGGAACACTGAAGCTTTCTTT. Its translation: CASSLTRDRNTEAFF.

This clone was seen more than once but under ten times. V usage is TRBV5-1 and J usage is TRBJ2-5, with a weak D call TRBD2 (7 bases). Looked up from germline, CDR1 is SGHRS and CDR2 is YFSETQ. CDR3 length: 15 amino acids. V shed 1 base and J shed 4 bases, with 14 bases lying between them. The chain's CDR3 is CASSLMGGQPETQYF. DNA of the CDR3: TGCGCCAGCAGCTTGATGGGGGGGCAGCCAGAGACCCAGTACTTC.